These 24 T cell receptor beta chains originate from one sample sequenced in a study of blood T cells in healthy people across ages. A second PCR of 7 to 11 cycles used a sample-barcoded 5' primer and a J-beta primer mix. TCRdb independently ran MiXCR on the 5' RACE reads; one entry per CDR3 protein. The profile shows approximately 960,000 distinct CDR3 sequences, 25% to 30% of them singletons. The same specimen was also included in a second study, on T cells of mothers and their children.

The sample comprised blood. These receptors were taken from a woman in her thirties or forties in good health.

This clonotype was counted between two and nine times. A read error may produce the germline difference seen at one junction end. This chain uses TRBV7-3 with TRBJ2-1, with D maybe TRBD1 (5 bases). The tail of the sequence fits TRBJ2-7 better, so the J call may be wrong. This CDR3 spans 13 amino acids. Germline V gives CDR1 SGHTA, CDR2 FQGTGA. The CDR3, as DNA: TGTGTCAGCAGCTTTGACCCGGACAATGAGCAGTACTTC. Translation gives CVSSFDPDNEQYF.

Of note for this clonotype: A much larger clone sits a single nucleotide away, making a read error possible. The chain joins TRBV28 to TRBJ2-1; 7 bases fit TRBD2. Gene TRBJ2-7 matches the end of the DNA better, so the J call may be wrong. This CDR3 region has 15 residues. Germline lookup yields CDR1 MDHEN and CDR2 SYDVKM. The CDR3 DNA is TGTGCCAGCAGTTTATATAGGACTAGACGTGGTGAGCAGTACTTC. Translation gives CASSLYRTRRGEQYF.

The chain carries TRBV20-1 and TRBJ2-5; maybe TRBD2 (6 bases). The J call may be incorrect, as the DNA end agrees better with TRBJ2-7. Germline V gives CDR1 DFQATT, CDR2 SNEGSKA (reference sequence). This CDR3 contains 12 residues. The CDR3 bases are TGCAGTGCTCAGAGCGGGTTTTACGAGCAGTACTTC. Its protein product is CSAQSGFYEQYF.

The V and J genes are TRBV30 and TRBJ1-1, with TRBD1 identical over 7 bases. CDR1 and CDR2 from the germline V gene are GTSNPN and SVGIG (reference sequence). The length of the CDR3 is 13 residues. The V gene end was trimmed by 2 bases and the J gene end by 6 bases; junction bases not matched to a gene: 6. The CDR3 protein is CAWSRQGGSEAFF. The CDR3 DNA reads as TGTGCCTGGAGTAGACAGGGCGGTTCTGAAGCTTTCTTT.

The chain is built from TRBV28 and TRBJ1-5; D call uncertain. The CDR3 contains 14 residues. Germline CDR1 and CDR2: MDHEN and SYDVKM. Trimming stripped 10 bases from V and 1 base from J, with 14 bases between. The CDR3 DNA reads as TGTGCCACCACGCTCCGGGGAAGCAATCAGCCCCAGCATTTT. Translating it yields CATTLRGSNQPQHF.

In this sample, this clonotype turned up many times. V and J are TRBV10-3 and TRBJ2-3; TRBD1 is a possible D gene (5 bases). CDR1 ENHRY and CDR2 SYGVKD come from the germline V gene. The V end lost 3 bases, the J end lost 6 bases, and 19 bases lay between the germline ends. The CDR3 has 16 residues. The CDR3 loop reads CAISEVYGSAGDTQYF. Here the CDR3 DNA reads TGTGCCATCAGTGAAGTTTACGGCAGTGCAGGGGATACGCAGTATTTT.

The V and J genes are TRBV7-9 and TRBJ1-1, with D possibly being TRBD1 (5 bases). V was clipped by 2 bases and J by 5 bases, with 15 bases between them. Germline values: CDR1 SEHNR, CDR2 FQNEAQ (reference sequence). The CDR3 covers 15 residues. The CDR3 nucleotides read TGTGCCAGCAGCTTATGGGGCGATGGGGGAACTGAAGCTTTCTTT. It yields the protein CASSLWGDGGTEAFF.

The chain joins TRBV6-6 to TRBJ1-5; no firm D call. Per germline, CDR1 MNHNY and CDR2 SVGAGI (reference sequence). Trimming removed 8 bases at V and 0 bases at J, with 11 bases between. This CDR3 spans 14 amino acids. The CDR3 here is CASSEFYSNQPQHF. For the CDR3, the DNA is TGTGCCAGCTCTGAGTTTTATAGCAATCAGCCCCAGCATTTT.

The chain combines TRBV29-1 with TRBJ2-5, with D tentatively TRBD1 or TRBD2 (6 bases each). The DNA end is a closer match to TRBJ2-1, so the J assignment may be wrong. The CDR3 has 13 residues. The V gene's germline CDR1 is SQVTM and CDR2 ANQGSEA. In nucleotides, the CDR3 is TGCAGCGTTGTAGTAGGGGGGAAAGAGACCCAGTTCTTC. Protein product: CSVVVGGKETQFF.

The chain links TRBV28 to TRBJ1-2; 7 bases agree with TRBD1. Germline V gene data show CDR1 as MDHEN and CDR2 as SYDVKM. The V and J ends lost 7 bases and 8 bases, in that order; junction bases with no gene match: 13. This CDR3 contains 14 residues. The CDR3 sequence: CASIRQGLGVGYTF. The CDR3 bases are TGTGCCAGCATTCGACAGGGATTGGGCGTAGGCTACACCTTC.

This clonotype occurred a few times. The genes are TRBV6-1 and TRBJ2-1, with unresolved D. This CDR3 has 12 residues. Germline V gives CDR1 MNHNS, CDR2 SASEGT. V gave up 10 bases and J gave up 12 bases, with 19 bases separating them. CDR3 sequence (DNA): TGTGCCACTGCACCCGAGTGGGGTGGGCAGTTCTTC. Translation gives CATAPEWGGQFF.

This clonotype has a handful of counts. This chain connects TRBV12-3 or TRBV12-4 to TRBJ1-5; D is ambiguous. Trimming shortened V by 4 bases and J by 5 bases, and 15 bases separated the two germline ends. This CDR3 has 15 residues. Written as DNA, the CDR3 is TGTGCCAGCAGTTCATCCCCTGATGGGGATCAGCCCCAGCATTTT. Translating it yields CASSSSPDGDQPQHF.

This clonotype was recorded many times. The rearrangement links TRBV4-1 to TRBJ2-5; D is unclear. This CDR3 is built from 14 residues. Germline CDR1 MGHRA, CDR2 YSYEKL. V lost 1 base to trimming and J lost 2 bases, with 8 bases between them. The CDR3 spells CASSQVNRQETQYF. The CDR3 DNA reads TGCGCCAGCAGCCAAGTTAACAGACAAGAGACCCAGTACTTC.

The V gene is TRBV20-1, the J gene TRBJ2-4; 10 nucleotides agree with TRBD2. Germline lookup yields CDR1 DFQATT and CDR2 SNEGSKA (reference sequence). CDR3 size: 15 residues. J gave up 5 bases and V 3 bases, and 7 bases lay outside the gene matches. The CDR3 DNA reads as TGCAGTGCTAGCCCCAGCGGGAGGGCTCAAAACATTCAGTACTTC. Protein product: CSASPSGRAQNIQYF.

Concerning this clonotype: Since a much larger clone is just one base distant, this may be a read error. The chain carries TRBV12-3 or TRBV12-4 and TRBJ1-2, with a possible D match to TRBD1 (6 bases). The CDR3 is 13 amino acids. The CDR3 nucleotides read TGTGCCAGCAGTTTACAGGGGCACTATGGCCACACCTTC. It yields the protein CASSLQGHYGHTF.

Concerning this clonotype itself: The junction shows a germline mismatch at one end, possibly a read error. The chain couples TRBV7-3 to TRBJ2-6, with D perhaps TRBD1 (5 bases). The CDR3 consists of 14 residues. In germline, CDR1 is SGHTA, CDR2 FQGTGA. The CDR3 DNA follows: TGTGCCAGCAGCTTAAATGTTGGGGCCAACGTCCTGATTTTC. This gives the protein CASSLNVGANVLIF.

The chain links TRBV7-9 to TRBJ1-5; possibly TRBD1 for D (6 bases). The CDR3 runs 15 residues. The germline CDR1 and CDR2 sequences are SEHNR and FQNEAQ (reference sequence). The V gene lost 1 base and the J gene lost 4 bases, with 11 bases spanning the gap. The CDR3 coding sequence is TGTGCCAGCAGCTTAGGGACAGAAAAAAATCAGCCCCAGCATTTT. Its protein is CASSLGTEKNQPQHF.

This clonotype was picked up many times. V gene TRBV12-3 or TRBV12-4 combines with J gene TRBJ2-7, with D tentatively TRBD1 or TRBD2 (5 bases each). The CDR3 is 14 residues long. Trimming removed 1 base at V and 12 bases at J, with 19 bases between. CDR3 region: CASSLVGQGEMAYF. CDR3 coding DNA: TGTGCCAGCAGTTTAGTTGGGCAGGGAGAAATGGCGTACTTC.

This clonotype turned up a few times. This rearrangement joins TRBV7-8 to TRBJ2-7, with D perhaps TRBD1 (6 bases). Germline V lookup: CDR1 SGHVS, CDR2 FQNEAQ. The ends were cut back, 3 bases at V and 2 bases at J, with 8 bases in the middle. This CDR3 is built from 13 residues. The CDR3 here is CASSLAGAYEQYV. The DNA of the CDR3 is TGTGCCAGCAGCTTGGCAGGGGCCTACGAGCAGTACGTC.

The gene calls are TRBV10-3 and TRBJ1-2; 7 bases fit TRBD1. V was clipped by 4 bases and J by 6 bases; unmatched bases: 5. Germline values: CDR1 ENHRY, CDR2 SYGVKD. The CDR3 has 13 amino acids. The DNA for the CDR3 is TGTGCCATCAGTGCAGGGGGGGCTAATGGCTACACCTTC. Its protein product is CAISAGGANGYTF.

The DNA of the CDR3 is TGTGCCAGCAGGTTAGGGACGGGATCCTACGAGCAGTACTTC. It yields the protein CASRLGTGSYEQYF. The chain has TRBV27 and TRBJ2-7; D is perhaps TRBD1 or TRBD2 (5 bases each). Trimming took 6 bases from V and 1 from J, leaving 13 bases between them. Germline values: CDR1 MNHEY, CDR2 SMNVEV (reference sequence). The CDR3 is made up of 14 amino acids.

This rearrangement joins TRBV5-1 to TRBJ1-1, with 11 bases fitting TRBD1. The CDR3 has 15 amino acids. The germline CDR1 and CDR2 sequences are SGHRS and YFSETQ. V lost 4 bases and J lost 1; bases outside the gene matches: 3. The CDR3 here is CASSTGQGGNTEAFF. DNA for the CDR3: TGCGCCAGCAGCACGGGACAGGGGGGGAACACTGAAGCTTTCTTT.

The V and J genes are TRBV4-2 and TRBJ2-7; 7 bases fit TRBD2. In germline, CDR1 is LGHNA, CDR2 YNFKEQ. The CDR3 has 15 amino acids. V gave up 3 bases and J gave up 1 base; unmatched junction bases: 6. Written as DNA, the CDR3 is TGTGCCAGCAGCCAGAACGGGGGGAGTTCCTACGAGCAGTACTTC. It specifies CASSQNGGSSYEQYF.

The chain recombines TRBV20-1 with TRBJ1-4, with a tentative D call TRBD1 (5 bases). Germline lookup yields CDR1 DFQATT and CDR2 SNEGSKA (reference sequence). V was shortened by 5 bases and J by 1 base, with 11 bases between the two germline ends. The CDR3 length is 14 residues. The CDR3 reads CSALRDITNEKLFF. The CDR3 region has the DNA TGCAGTGCTCTCAGGGATATAACTAATGAAAAACTGTTTTTT.